This TCR beta chain was captured in a study of T-cell reconstitution after alpha-beta-depleted transplantation in children. General study points: One year post-transplant, T-cell counts and diversity were largely derived from T cells produced anew. Certain patients had high TCRbeta diversity at day 60, and it came from recipient T cells and thymic progenitors that survived. Several hundred expanded graft clones reportedly were the source of alpha-beta T cells about two months after transplant.

Preparing the TCRbeta library involved the use of unique molecular identifiers. Each CDR3 protein gets one entry after TCRdb re-called the PCR reads with MiXCR. The repertoire holds approximately 980,000 distinct CDR3 sequences, with about 26% as singletons. This clonotype has a handful of counts. Antigen specificity is unknown. This sequence was found in a boy less than two years old who had a stem cell transplant for SCID, so the T cells may come from the graft donor. The specimen was PBMCs, mostly from graft donor cells, collected 360 days after TCRalphabeta/CD19-depleted stem cell transplant.

CDR3 coding DNA: TGTGCCAGCAGTCCTGGGTTTTTCGGTAATCAGCCCCAGCATTTT. It translates to CASSPGFFGNQPQHF. The rearrangement uses TRBV12-3 or TRBV12-4 and TRBJ1-5; D is undetermined. The V gene lost 5 bases and the J gene lost 4 bases, with 15 bases spanning the gap. There are 15 residues in the CDR3.